The present TCR beta chain was sequenced within a study of blood T cell repertoires in COVID-19. As for the study in general: From T cells, B-cell-depleted T cells, or PBMCs came the material, which was cDNA or gDNA.

The germline CDR1 and CDR2 sequences are MNHEY and SVGAGI. V was clipped by 7 bases and J by 5 bases, with 15 bases between them. This CDR3 comprises 14 residues. The table came from immunoSEQ multiplex PCR; TCRdb's copy has only in-frame clones and leaves some out. The top ten hold roughly 4% of the sample, which has some 78,000 clones, roughly 84% seen once. The sequence came from a man in his fifties or sixties with acute or convalescent COVID-19. The specimen was peripheral blood. V usage is TRBV6-5 and J usage is TRBJ1-5; D is ambiguous. This CDR3 is CASTWEQGDQPQHF. For the CDR3, the DNA is TGTGCCAGCACCTGGGAGCAAGGAGATCAGCCCCAGCATTTT.